This T cell receptor (beta chain) was captured by sequencing in a study of blood T cells in healthy people across ages. Comments on this clonotype: Antigen: not known.

The CDR3 covers 11 residues. Trimming left V 7 bases short and J 7 bases short, with 10 bases between. The V gene's germline CDR1 is SQVTM and CDR2 ANQGSEA. Next came a second PCR, run for about 7 to 12 cycles, which used a sample-barcoded 5' primer along with a J-beta primer mix. TCRdb processed the 5' RACE reads anew with MiXCR; each CDR3 protein has one entry. The top ten hold 30% to 40% of the sample, which has about 680,000 distinct CDR3 sequences, 45% to 50% seen once. Study findings and constraints: Diversity of TCR beta correlated strongly with naive T cell percentage.

This TCR came from a woman in her fifties or sixties in good health. The material sequenced was blood. This chain joins TRBV29-1 and TRBJ2-2; no firm D call. This CDR3 reads CSAVRNGELFF. CDR3 bases: TGCAGCGCCGTTCGTAACGGGGAGCTGTTTTTT.